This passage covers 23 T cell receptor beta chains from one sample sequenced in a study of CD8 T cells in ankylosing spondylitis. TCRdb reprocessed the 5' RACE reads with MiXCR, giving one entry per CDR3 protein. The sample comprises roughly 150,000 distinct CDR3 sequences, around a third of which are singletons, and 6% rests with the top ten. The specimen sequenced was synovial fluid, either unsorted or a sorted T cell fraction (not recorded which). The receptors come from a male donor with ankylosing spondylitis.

CDR3 nucleotide sequence: TGTGCCAGCAGCCAAGAAGGCAGGGGGACCACTGAAGCTTTCTTT. Translating gives CASSQEGRGTTEAFF. This chain links TRBV4-2 with TRBJ1-1, with 7 bases identical to TRBD1. Trimming cost V 0 bases and J 4 bases; bases outside gene matches: 5. CDR1 is LGHNA, CDR2 YNFKEQ, per germline. The CDR3 spans 15 residues.

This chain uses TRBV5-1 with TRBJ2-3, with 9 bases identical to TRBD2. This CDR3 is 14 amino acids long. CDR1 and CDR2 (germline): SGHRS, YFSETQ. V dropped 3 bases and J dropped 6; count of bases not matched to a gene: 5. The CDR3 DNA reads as TGCGCCAGCAGCTCTAGCGGGAATGTGGATACGCAGTATTTT. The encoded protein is CASSSSGNVDTQYF.

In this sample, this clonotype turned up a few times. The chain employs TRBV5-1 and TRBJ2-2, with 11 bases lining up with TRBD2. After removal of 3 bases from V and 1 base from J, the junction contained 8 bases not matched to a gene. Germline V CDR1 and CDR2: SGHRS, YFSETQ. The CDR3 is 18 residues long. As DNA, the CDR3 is TGCGCCAGCAGCTGGACACTTGGGACTAGCGGGAACACCGGGGAGCTGTTTTTT. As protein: CASSWTLGTSGNTGELFF.

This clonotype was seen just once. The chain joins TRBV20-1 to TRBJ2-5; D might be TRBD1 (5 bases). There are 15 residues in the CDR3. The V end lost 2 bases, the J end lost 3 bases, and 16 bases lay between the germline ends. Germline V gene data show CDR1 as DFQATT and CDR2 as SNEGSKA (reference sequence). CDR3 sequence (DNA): TGCAGTGCTAGAAGGGGTCCCTCCAGGGAAGAGACCCAGTACTTC. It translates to CSARRGPSREETQYF.

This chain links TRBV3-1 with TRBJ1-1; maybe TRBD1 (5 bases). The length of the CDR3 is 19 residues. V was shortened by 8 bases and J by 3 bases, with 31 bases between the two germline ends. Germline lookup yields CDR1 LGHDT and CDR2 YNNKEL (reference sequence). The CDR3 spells CASCGPPPAISGQDTEAFF. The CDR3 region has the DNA TGTGCCAGCTGTGGCCCCCCTCCAGCAATCTCAGGGCAGGACACTGAAGCTTTCTTT.

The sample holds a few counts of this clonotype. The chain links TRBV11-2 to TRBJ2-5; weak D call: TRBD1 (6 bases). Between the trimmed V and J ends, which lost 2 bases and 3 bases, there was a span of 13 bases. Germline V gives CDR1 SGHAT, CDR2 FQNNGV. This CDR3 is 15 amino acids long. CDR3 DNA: TGTGCCAGCAGCTTATCCTGGACAGAAGAAGAGACCCAGTACTTC. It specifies CASSLSWTEEETQYF.

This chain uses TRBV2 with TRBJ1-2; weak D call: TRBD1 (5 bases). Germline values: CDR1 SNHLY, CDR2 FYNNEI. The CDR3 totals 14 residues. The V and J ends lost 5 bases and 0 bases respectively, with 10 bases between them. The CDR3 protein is CASSLTGANYGYTF. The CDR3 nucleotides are TGTGCCAGCAGTTTAACGGGGGCTAACTATGGCTACACCTTC.

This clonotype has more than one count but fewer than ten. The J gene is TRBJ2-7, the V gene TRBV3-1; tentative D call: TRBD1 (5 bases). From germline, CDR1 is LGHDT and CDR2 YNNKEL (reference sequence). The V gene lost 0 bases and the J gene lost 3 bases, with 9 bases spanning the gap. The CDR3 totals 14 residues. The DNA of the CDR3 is TGTGCCAGCAGCCAAGAGGGGCTAGACTACGAGCAGTACTTC. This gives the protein CASSQEGLDYEQYF.

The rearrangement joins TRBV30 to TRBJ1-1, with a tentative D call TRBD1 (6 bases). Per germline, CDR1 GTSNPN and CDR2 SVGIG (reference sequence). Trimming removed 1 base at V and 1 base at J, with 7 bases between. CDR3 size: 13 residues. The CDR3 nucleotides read TGTGCCTGGAGTGAAGGGGGGAACACTGAAGCTTTCTTT. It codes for CAWSEGGNTEAFF.

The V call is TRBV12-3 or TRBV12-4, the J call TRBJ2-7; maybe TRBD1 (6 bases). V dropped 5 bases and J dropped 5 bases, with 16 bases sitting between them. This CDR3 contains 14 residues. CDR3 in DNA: TGTGCCAGCAGTCTCCGGGACACACAAAACGAGCAGTACTTC. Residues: CASSLRDTQNEQYF.

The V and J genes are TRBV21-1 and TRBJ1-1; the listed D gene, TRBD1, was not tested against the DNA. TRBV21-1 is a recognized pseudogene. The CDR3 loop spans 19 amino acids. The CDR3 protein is CASTSRTGTPTNENTEAFF. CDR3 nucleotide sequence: TGTGCCAGCACCTCCCGGACAGGTACCCCGACTAATGAGAACACTGAAGCTTTCTTT.

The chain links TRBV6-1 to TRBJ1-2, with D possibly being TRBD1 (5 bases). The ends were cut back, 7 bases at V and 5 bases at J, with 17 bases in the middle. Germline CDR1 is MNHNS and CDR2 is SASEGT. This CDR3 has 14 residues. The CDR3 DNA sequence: TGTGCCAGCACCGCATACGCCCAGGGTTATGGCTACACCTTC. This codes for CASTAYAQGYGYTF.

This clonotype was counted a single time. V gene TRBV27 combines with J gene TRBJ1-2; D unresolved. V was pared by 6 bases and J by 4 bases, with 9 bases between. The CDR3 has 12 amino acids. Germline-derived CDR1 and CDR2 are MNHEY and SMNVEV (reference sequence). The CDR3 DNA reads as TGTGCCAGCAGGGCAGGCCTCTATGGCTACACCTTC. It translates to CASRAGLYGYTF.

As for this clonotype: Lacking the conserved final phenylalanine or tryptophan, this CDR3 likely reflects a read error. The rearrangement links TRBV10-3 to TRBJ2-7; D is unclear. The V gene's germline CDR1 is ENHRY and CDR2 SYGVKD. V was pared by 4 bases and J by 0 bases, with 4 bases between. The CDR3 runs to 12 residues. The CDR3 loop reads CAISGTSYEQYL. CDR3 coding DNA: TGTGCCATCAGTGGCACCTCCTACGAGCAGTACCTC.

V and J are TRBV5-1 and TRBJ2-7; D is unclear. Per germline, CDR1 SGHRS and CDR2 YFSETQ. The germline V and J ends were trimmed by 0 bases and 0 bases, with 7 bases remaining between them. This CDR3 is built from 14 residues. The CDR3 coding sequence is TGCGCCAGCAGCTTGGTGGCACACTCCTACGAGCAGTACTTC. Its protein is CASSLVAHSYEQYF.

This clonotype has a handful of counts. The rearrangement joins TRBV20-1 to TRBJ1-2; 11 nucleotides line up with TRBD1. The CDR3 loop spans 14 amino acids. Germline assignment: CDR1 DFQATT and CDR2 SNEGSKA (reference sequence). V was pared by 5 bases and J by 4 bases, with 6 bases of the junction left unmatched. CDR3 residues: CSAPRTGGGYGYTF. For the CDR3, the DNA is TGCAGTGCTCCTAGGACAGGGGGCGGCTATGGCTACACCTTC.

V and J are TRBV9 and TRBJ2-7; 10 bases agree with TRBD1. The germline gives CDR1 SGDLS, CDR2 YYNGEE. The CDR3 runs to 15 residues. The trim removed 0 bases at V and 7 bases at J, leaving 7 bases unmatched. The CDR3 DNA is TGTGCCAGCAGCGTAGACGGGACAGGGGCGGGGGAGCAGTACTTC. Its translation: CASSVDGTGAGEQYF.

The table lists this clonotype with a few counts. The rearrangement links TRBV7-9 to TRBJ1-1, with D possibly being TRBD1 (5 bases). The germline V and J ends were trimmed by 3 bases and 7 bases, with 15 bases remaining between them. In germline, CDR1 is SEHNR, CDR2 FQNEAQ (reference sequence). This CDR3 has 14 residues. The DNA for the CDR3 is TGTGCCAGCAGCTTCAATACACAGGACCATGAAGCTTTCTTT. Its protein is CASSFNTQDHEAFF.

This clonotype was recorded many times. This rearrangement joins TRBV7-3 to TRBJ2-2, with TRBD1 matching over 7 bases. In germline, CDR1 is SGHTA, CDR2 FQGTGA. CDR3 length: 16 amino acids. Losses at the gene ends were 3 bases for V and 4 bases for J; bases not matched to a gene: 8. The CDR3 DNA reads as TGTGCCAGCAGCTTCCCGACAGGGTTGGGCACCGGGGAGCTGTTTTTT. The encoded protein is CASSFPTGLGTGELFF. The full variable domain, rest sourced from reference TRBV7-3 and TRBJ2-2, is GAGVSQTPSNKVTEKGKYVELRCDPISGHTALYWYRQSLGQGPEFLIYFQGTGAADDSGLPNDRFFAVRPEGSVSTLKIQRTERGDSAVYLCASSFPTGLGTGELFFGEGSRLTVL.

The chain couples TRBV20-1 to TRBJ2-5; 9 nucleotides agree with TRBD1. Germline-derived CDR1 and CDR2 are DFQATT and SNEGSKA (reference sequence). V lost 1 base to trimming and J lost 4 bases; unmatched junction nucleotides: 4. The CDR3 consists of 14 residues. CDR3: CSARAPTGGETQYF. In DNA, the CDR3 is TGCAGTGCTAGAGCCCCGACAGGGGGAGAGACCCAGTACTTC.

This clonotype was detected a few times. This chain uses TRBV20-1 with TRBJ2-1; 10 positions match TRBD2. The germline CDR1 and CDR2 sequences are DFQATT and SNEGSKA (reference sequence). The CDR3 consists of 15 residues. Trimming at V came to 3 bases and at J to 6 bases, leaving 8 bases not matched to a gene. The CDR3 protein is CSARKRGGQSNEQFF. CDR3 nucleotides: TGCAGTGCTAGGAAGCGGGGGGGACAGAGCAATGAGCAGTTCTTC.

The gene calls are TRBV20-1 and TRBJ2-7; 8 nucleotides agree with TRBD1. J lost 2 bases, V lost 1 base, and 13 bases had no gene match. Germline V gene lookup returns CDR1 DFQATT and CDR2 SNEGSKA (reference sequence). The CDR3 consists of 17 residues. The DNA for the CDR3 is TGCAGTGCTAGAGCTATAAGACAGGGGATACTCACCTACGAGCAGTACTTC. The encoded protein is CSARAIRQGILTYEQYF.

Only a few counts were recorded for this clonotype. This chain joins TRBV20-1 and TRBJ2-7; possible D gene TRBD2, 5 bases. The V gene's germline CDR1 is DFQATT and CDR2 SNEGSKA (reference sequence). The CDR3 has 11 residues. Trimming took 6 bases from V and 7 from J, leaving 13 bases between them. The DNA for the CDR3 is TGCAGTGCCCCGGGGTCGAGGGAGCAGTACTTC. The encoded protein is CSAPGSREQYF.